This T cell receptor (beta chain) derives from a study of blood T cell repertoires in COVID-19. Produced via immunoSEQ multiplex PCR; TCRdb's table is partial and in-frame only. The sample has around 250,000 clones, 85% to 90% seen once. This CDR3 contains 17 residues. Per germline, CDR1 SGHVS and CDR2 FQNEAQ. The V gene lost 1 base and the J gene lost 5 bases, with 18 bases spanning the gap. The clonotype comes from a woman younger than 45 who had recovered from COVID-19. The chain links TRBV7-8 to TRBJ2-1, with D possibly matching TRBD2 (6 bases). Sequencing was carried out using PBMCs or T cells enriched from blood (not recorded which). DNA for the CDR3: TGTGCCAGCAGCTTAGTTAGAGGGAGGAGATTTCACAATGAGCAGTTCTTC. The encoded protein is CASSLVRGRRFHNEQFF.